One sample yielded the 30 T cell receptor beta chains listed below, sequenced in a study of blood T cell repertoires in COVID-19. Using immunoSEQ multiplex PCR, the repertoire was profiled, and TCRdb retains in-frame clones only, with some absent. The sample carries 120,000 or so clones, around two thirds recorded once. Sequenced input: peripheral blood. Source of these receptors: an older woman with acute or convalescent COVID-19.

For the CDR3, the DNA is TGCAGCGTTGTGACAGGGGAGGGCTATGGCTACACCTTC. This translates into CSVVTGEGYGYTF. The chain joins TRBV29-1 to TRBJ1-2, with 8 nucleotides matching TRBD1. Losses at the gene ends were 4 bases for V and 4 bases for J; bases not matched to a gene: 5. Germline loops: CDR1 SQVTM, CDR2 ANQGSEA. CDR3 size: 13 residues.

V gene TRBV29-1 combines with J gene TRBJ2-3, with 8 bases identical to TRBD1. The CDR3 loop spans 15 amino acids. From germline, CDR1 is SQVTM and CDR2 ANQGSEA. V shed 3 bases and J 4 bases; nucleotides not matched to a gene: 9. DNA of the CDR3: TGCAGCGTTGATTACGACAGGGGAAGTTCAGATACGCAGTATTTT. Protein sequence: CSVDYDRGSSDTQYF.

This clone showed up just a few times. The rearrangement links TRBV6-5 to TRBJ1-2; tentatively, D is TRBD1 (5 bases). The CDR3 extends over 11 amino acids. Looked up from germline, CDR1 is MNHEY and CDR2 is SVGAGI. Trimming left V 2 bases short and J 8 bases short, with 6 bases between. The CDR3 here is CASSYGGGYTF. The CDR3 DNA reads TGTGCCAGCAGTTACGGGGGGGGCTACACCTTC.

J is TRBJ2-7 and V is TRBV5-4; 7 nucleotides line up with TRBD1. The J segment lost 3 bases and the V segment lost 4 bases, leaving 10 bases of the junction unmatched. Per the germline V gene, CDR1 is SGHNT and CDR2 is YYREEE (reference sequence). This CDR3 has 15 residues. The CDR3 DNA follows: TGTGCCAGCAGCATAGGACAGGATCCCAACTACGAGCAGTACTTC. Amino acid sequence: CASSIGQDPNYEQYF.

The chain is built from TRBV10-2 and TRBJ1-1; 10 nucleotides agree with TRBD1. Germline trimming cut 3 bases from V and 3 bases from J; bases unmatched to any gene: 7. The CDR3 has 16 amino acids. Germline loops: CDR1 WSHSY, CDR2 SAAADI. This chain's CDR3 is CASSDWTGGMDTEAFF. In DNA, the CDR3 is TGCGCCAGCAGTGATTGGACAGGGGGTATGGACACTGAAGCTTTCTTT.

The J gene is TRBJ2-7, the V gene TRBV7-9, with D possibly matching TRBD1 (5 bases). Trimming removed 5 bases from V and 0 bases from J, with 8 bases in between. The CDR3 is made up of 13 amino acids. Germline CDR1 SEHNR, CDR2 FQNEAQ (reference sequence). The CDR3 loop reads CASSTTASYEQYF. The DNA for the CDR3 is TGTGCCAGCAGCACGACAGCCTCCTACGAGCAGTACTTC. Together with reference TRBV7-9 and TRBJ2-7, the CDR3 gives the full variable domain: DTGVSQNPRHKITKRGQNVTFRCDPISEHNRLYWYRQTLGQGPEFLTYFQNEAQLEKSRLLSDRFSAERPKGSFSTLEIQRTEQGDSAMYLCASSTTASYEQYFGPGTRLTVT.

The J gene is TRBJ2-1, the V gene TRBV7-9; a weak D match, TRBD2 (6 bases). Germline CDR1 reads SEHNR; CDR2 reads FQNEAQ (reference sequence). The CDR3 runs 15 residues. Trimming shortened V by 4 bases and J by 0 bases, and 10 bases separated the two germline ends. CDR3 in amino acids: CASSSPSDSYNEQFF. As DNA, the CDR3 is TGTGCCAGCAGCTCTCCTAGCGACTCCTACAATGAGCAGTTCTTC.

V is TRBV19 and J is TRBJ2-2; 12 nucleotides match TRBD2. V gave up 8 bases and J gave up 3 bases; unmatched junction bases: 1. The V gene's germline CDR1 is LNHDA and CDR2 SQIVND (reference sequence). The CDR3 spans 14 residues. The CDR3 loop is CASGTSGHTGELFF. The CDR3 nucleotides are TGTGCCAGTGGGACTAGCGGGCACACCGGGGAGCTGTTTTTT.

The genes are TRBV5-1 and TRBJ2-7; 12 bases line up with TRBD2. V lost 5 bases, J lost 3 bases, and 6 bases stayed unmatched. Germline CDR1 reads SGHRS; CDR2 reads YFSETQ. The CDR3 is 15 amino acids. The CDR3 DNA is TGCGCCAGCAGGAGGATGACTAGCGGGGGCTACGAGCAGTACTTC. Residues: CASRRMTSGGYEQYF.

The rearrangement links TRBV21-1 to TRBJ2-1; the DNA was not compared with TRBD1, the D call given in the table. TRBV21-1 is given as a pseudogene. The CDR3 covers 15 residues. CDR3 DNA sequence: TGTGCCAGCAGCAAAGGACAGGGGCTCTACAATGAGCAGTTCTTC. Its translation is CASSKGQGLYNEQFF.

The gene calls are TRBV2 and TRBJ2-3; D is possibly TRBD1 (6 bases). This CDR3 region has 14 residues. Germline V gene data show CDR1 as SNHLY and CDR2 as FYNNEI. V lost 7 bases to trimming and J lost 6 bases, with 17 bases between them. For the CDR3, the DNA is TGTGCCAGCATCGAGAGAAGTAGGGGGGATACGCAGTATTTT. Residues: CASIERSRGDTQYF.

The chain couples TRBV9 to TRBJ1-3, with D possibly matching TRBD1 (5 bases). CDR1 and CDR2 (germline): SGDLS, YYNGEE. The CDR3 sequence is 13 residues long. Trimming stripped 4 bases from V and 4 bases from J, with 9 bases between. CDR3 sequence: CASSTGGGNTIYF. CDR3 bases: TGTGCCAGCAGCACCGGGGGGGGAAACACCATATATTTT.

The chain combines TRBV7-9 with TRBJ2-5, with a tentative D call TRBD2 (5 bases). Trimming cost V 3 bases and J 10 bases, with 15 bases left between them. Germline-derived CDR1 and CDR2 are SEHNR and FQNEAQ (reference sequence). There are 13 residues in the CDR3. CDR3 loop: CASSFISLEGQYF. CDR3 sequence (DNA): TGTGCCAGCAGCTTTATCAGCCTCGAGGGCCAGTACTTC.

The rearrangement uses TRBV7-9 and TRBJ2-7; 7 bases match TRBD2. Losses at the gene ends were 3 bases for V and 5 bases for J; bases not matched to a gene: 7. The CDR3 is 14 residues long. Per the germline V gene, CDR1 is SEHNR and CDR2 is FQNEAQ (reference sequence). As DNA, the CDR3 is TGTGCCAGCAGCTTGATCGAGGGAGGGAACGAGCAGTACTTC. This sequence encodes CASSLIEGGNEQYF.

The V call is TRBV10-1, the J call TRBJ2-7, with 9 bases matching TRBD2. This CDR3 spans 13 amino acids. Germline V lookup: CDR1 WNHNN, CDR2 SYGVQD (reference sequence). Trimming removed 1 base from V and 7 bases from J; junction bases left unmatched: 2. The CDR3 loop is CASSEFLAGEQYF. DNA for the CDR3: TGCGCCAGCAGTGAGTTCCTAGCGGGAGAGCAGTACTTC.

This clone was picked up a small number of times. The CDR3 nucleotides are TGTGCCAGCAGCCCCCAGGACAGGGGAGGTGAAAAACTGTTTTTT. Encoded protein: CASSPQDRGGEKLFF. The chain couples TRBV5-8 to TRBJ1-4, with 9 bases aligning to TRBD1. This CDR3 is built from 15 residues. V dropped 4 bases and J dropped 7; count of bases not matched to a gene: 8. CDR1 and CDR2 from the germline V gene are SGHTS and YDEGEE. The full variable domain, in which reference TRBV5-8 and TRBJ1-4 provide the parts outside the CDR3, is EAGVTQSPTHLIKTRGQQATLRCSPISGHTSVYWYQQALGLGLQFLLWYDEGEERNRGNFPPRFSGRQFPNYSSELNVNALELEDSALYLCASSPQDRGGEKLFFGSGTQLSVL.

The chain links TRBV6-1 to TRBJ1-2; maybe TRBD1 (5 bases). This CDR3 comprises 13 residues. CDR1 and CDR2 (germline): MNHNS, SASEGT. V shed 2 bases and J shed 8 bases, with 12 bases lying between them. CDR3 sequence reads: CASSEQGQGGYTF. The CDR3 DNA follows: TGTGCCAGCAGTGAACAGGGCCAGGGAGGCTACACCTTC.

The V call is TRBV28, the J call TRBJ1-4, with 9 bases matching TRBD1. In germline, CDR1 is MDHEN, CDR2 SYDVKM. V lost 4 bases, J lost 8 bases, and 11 bases stayed unmatched. The CDR3 totals 16 residues. Written as DNA, the CDR3 is TGTGCCAGCAGTTCACCCCAAACAGGGGGCTGGGAAAAACTGTTTTTT. Protein product: CASSSPQTGGWEKLFF.

Many counts were recorded for this clone. The gene calls are TRBV5-5 and TRBJ1-2; 11 bases align to TRBD1. Germline V gene sequence: CDR1 SGHKS, CDR2 YYEKEE (reference sequence). Trimming at V came to 5 bases and at J to 2 bases, leaving 2 bases not matched to a gene. The length of the CDR3 is 14 residues. Here the CDR3 DNA reads TGTGCCAGCAGTCGGACAGGGGGCAACTATGGCTACACCTTC. It is translated as CASSRTGGNYGYTF.

This clone was seen only a few times. The chain combines TRBV13 with TRBJ2-1, with D tentatively TRBD1 (5 bases). The germline V gene encodes CDR1 PRHDT and CDR2 FYEKMQ (reference sequence). V shed 4 bases and J shed 4 bases, with 17 bases lying between them. This CDR3 contains 16 residues. The CDR3 spells CASSSAAGSIYNEQFF. CDR3 in DNA: TGTGCCAGCAGCTCGGCGGCAGGGTCCATATACAATGAGCAGTTCTTC.

The V gene is TRBV9, the J gene TRBJ2-4; unclear D gene. The CDR3 totals 13 residues. Germline V gives CDR1 SGDLS, CDR2 YYNGEE. Trimming removed 0 bases at V and 6 bases at J, with 7 bases between. The CDR3 coding sequence is TGTGCCAGCAGCGTAGGTCTAGGAAACATTCAGTACTTC. Translated, it gives CASSVGLGNIQYF.

The chain has TRBV2 and TRBJ2-1, with 10 positions matching TRBD2. The CDR3 consists of 17 residues. The J segment lost 4 bases and the V segment lost 2 bases, leaving 8 bases of the junction unmatched. Looked up from germline, CDR1 is SNHLY and CDR2 is FYNNEI. CDR3 residues: CASSEPLGLADYNEQFF. The CDR3 DNA follows: TGTGCCAGCAGTGAACCTTTAGGACTAGCGGATTACAATGAGCAGTTCTTC.

The chain has TRBV10-3 and TRBJ1-4; D is undetermined. CDR3 size: 13 residues. Trimming pared 10 bases from V and 2 bases from J, leaving 11 bases between. From germline, CDR1 is ENHRY and CDR2 SYGVKD. In DNA form, the CDR3 reads TGTGCCAGCTCAGACAAGACTAATGAAAAACTGTTTTTT. Translation gives CASSDKTNEKLFF.

The chain couples TRBV18 to TRBJ2-1; 12 nucleotides align to TRBD2. The CDR3 has 16 residues. V dropped 0 bases and J dropped 3; count of bases not matched to a gene: 0. Per germline, CDR1 KGHSH and CDR2 LQKENI. CDR3 nucleotides: TGTGCCAGCTCACCACCGGGACTAGCGGGCTACAATGAGCAGTTCTTC. It yields the protein CASSPPGLAGYNEQFF.

This clone occurred once. The chain combines TRBV4-2 with TRBJ2-3; D is possibly TRBD2 (6 bases). Trimming shortened V by 1 base and J by 3 bases, and 20 bases separated the two germline ends. Per the germline V gene, CDR1 is LGHNA and CDR2 is YNFKEQ. There are 18 residues in the CDR3. The CDR3 is CASSQGLMGGETTDTQYF. In DNA form, the CDR3 reads TGTGCCAGCAGCCAAGGCCTCATGGGCGGGGAAACTACAGATACGCAGTATTTT.

This clone was seen only a few times. V usage is TRBV6-2 or TRBV6-3 and J usage is TRBJ2-1; 7 nucleotides agree with TRBD2. Germline V CDR1 and CDR2: MNHEY, SVGEGT. Trimming took 6 bases from V and 9 from J; bases not matched to a gene: 8. The CDR3 covers 13 residues. The CDR3 spells CASSLGGVGEQFF. CDR3 in DNA: TGTGCCAGCAGCCTGGGGGGGGTTGGTGAGCAGTTCTTC.

This clone was detected a few times. The chain links TRBV20-1 to TRBJ2-1, with D possibly TRBD2 on 5 matching bases. The ends were cut back, 7 bases at V and 3 bases at J, with 7 bases in the middle. This CDR3 region has 11 residues. Germline CDR1 is DFQATT and CDR2 is SNEGSKA (reference sequence). This chain's CDR3 is CSGGDYNEQFF. CDR3 nucleotide sequence: TGCAGTGGGGGAGACTACAATGAGCAGTTCTTC.

V and J are TRBV4-1 and TRBJ1-1, with 7 nucleotides matching TRBD1. V shed 1 base and J 3 bases; nucleotides not matched to a gene: 8. This CDR3 region has 16 residues. Germline V CDR1 and CDR2: MGHRA, YSYEKL. The chain's CDR3 is CASSQVRSGGDTEAFF. CDR3 coding DNA: TGCGCCAGCAGCCAAGTACGGTCAGGGGGTGACACTGAAGCTTTCTTT.

The J gene is TRBJ1-2, the V gene TRBV28; 7 bases are shared with TRBD1. V lost 7 bases to trimming and J lost 4 bases; unmatched junction nucleotides: 3. Germline V gene sequence: CDR1 MDHEN, CDR2 SYDVKM. The CDR3 contains 12 residues. CDR3 protein: CASTTGSYGYTF. The CDR3 coding sequence is TGTGCCAGCACGACAGGGAGCTATGGCTACACCTTC.

The V and J genes are TRBV13 and TRBJ2-3; 12 bases are a match to TRBD2. Trimming took 3 bases from V and 4 from J; bases not matched to a gene: 8. Germline CDR1 and CDR2: PRHDT and FYEKMQ (reference sequence). CDR3 size: 17 residues. The CDR3 here is CASSLTSGGPTADTQYF. DNA for the CDR3: TGTGCCAGCAGCTTGACTAGCGGGGGCCCAACCGCAGATACGCAGTATTTT.